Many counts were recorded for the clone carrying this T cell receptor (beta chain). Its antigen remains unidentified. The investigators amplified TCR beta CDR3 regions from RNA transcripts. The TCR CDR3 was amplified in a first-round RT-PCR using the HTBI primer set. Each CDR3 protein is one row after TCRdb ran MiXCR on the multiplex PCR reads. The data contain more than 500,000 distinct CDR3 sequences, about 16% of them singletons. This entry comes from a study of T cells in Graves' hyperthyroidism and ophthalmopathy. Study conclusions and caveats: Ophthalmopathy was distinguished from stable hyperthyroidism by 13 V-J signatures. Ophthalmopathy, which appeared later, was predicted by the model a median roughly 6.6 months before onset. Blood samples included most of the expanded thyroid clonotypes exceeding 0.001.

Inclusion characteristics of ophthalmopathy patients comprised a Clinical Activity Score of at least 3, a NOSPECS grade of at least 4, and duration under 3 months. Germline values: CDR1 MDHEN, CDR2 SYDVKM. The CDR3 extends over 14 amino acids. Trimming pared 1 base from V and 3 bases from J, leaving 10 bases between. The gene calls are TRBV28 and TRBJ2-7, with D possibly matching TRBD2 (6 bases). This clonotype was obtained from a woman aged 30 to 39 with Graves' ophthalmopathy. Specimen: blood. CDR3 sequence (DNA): TGTGCCAGCAGTTTATCGGAGGGAGGCTACGAGCAGTACTTC. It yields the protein CASSLSEGGYEQYF.